Given below is one TCR beta chain in context. Its antigen is not known. Germline V gene lookup returns CDR1 SGHRS and CDR2 YFSETQ. This CDR3 contains 18 residues. Trimming stripped 0 bases from V and 4 bases from J, with 23 bases between. The sample comes from a study of T cell responses to AZD1222 COVID-19 vaccine. Whole-study findings and limits: Only a handful of people who got AZD1222 tested seropositive at baseline. Repertoires were obtained only post-peak T cell response.

Sequencing used immunoSEQ multiplex PCR; TCRdb keeps in-frame clones, though not all of them. Of 130,000 to 150,000 clones listed, 85% to 95% are singletons. The sequencing here drew on peripheral blood, taken after recovery from COVID-19. The receptor was isolated from an adult who had recovered from COVID-19. The V gene is TRBV5-1, the J gene TRBJ2-7; the D gene is possibly TRBD1 (5 bases). CDR3 nucleotides: TGCGCCAGCAGCTTGGCTCTGCAGGGTTGGGATCAAGGATACGAGCAGTACTTC. This translates into CASSLALQGWDQGYEQYF.